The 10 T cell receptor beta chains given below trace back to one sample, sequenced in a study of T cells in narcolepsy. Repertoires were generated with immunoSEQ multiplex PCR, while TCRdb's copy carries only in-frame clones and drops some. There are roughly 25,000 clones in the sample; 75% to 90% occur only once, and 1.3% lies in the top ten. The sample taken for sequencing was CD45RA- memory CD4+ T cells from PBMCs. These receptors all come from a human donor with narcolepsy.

The CDR3: CASNRLAETGNEQFF. The CDR3, as DNA: TGCGCCAGCAATAGACTAGCGGAGACGGGGAATGAGCAGTTCTTC. The rearrangement uses TRBV10-2 and TRBJ2-1; 9 positions match TRBD2. This CDR3 has 15 amino acids. Per germline, CDR1 WSHSY and CDR2 SAAADI. The V and J ends lost 7 bases and 7 bases, in that order; junction bases with no gene match: 11.

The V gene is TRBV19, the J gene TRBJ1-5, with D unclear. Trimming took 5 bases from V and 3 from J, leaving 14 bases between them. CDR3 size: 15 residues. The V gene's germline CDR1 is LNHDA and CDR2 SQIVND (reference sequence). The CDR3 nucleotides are TGTGCCAGTAGTCTGCCAGACGGAGCCAATCAGCCCCAGCATTTT. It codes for CASSLPDGANQPQHF.

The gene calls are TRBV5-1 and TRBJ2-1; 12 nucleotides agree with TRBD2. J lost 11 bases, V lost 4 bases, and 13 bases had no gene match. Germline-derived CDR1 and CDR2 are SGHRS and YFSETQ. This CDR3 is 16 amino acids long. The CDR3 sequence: CASSPARLAGVAKQFF. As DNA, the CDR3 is TGCGCCAGCAGCCCGGCTAGACTAGCGGGAGTGGCGAAGCAGTTCTTC.

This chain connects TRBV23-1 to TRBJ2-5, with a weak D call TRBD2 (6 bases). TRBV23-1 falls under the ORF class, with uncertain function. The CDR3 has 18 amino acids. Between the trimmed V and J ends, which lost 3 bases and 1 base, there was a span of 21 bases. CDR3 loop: CASSQLWRDLYSQETQYF. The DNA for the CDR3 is TGCGCCAGCAGTCAGTTATGGCGGGATCTTTACTCCCAAGAGACCCAGTACTTC.

The CDR3 sequence: CASSIPGSNEKLFF. DNA for the CDR3: TGTGCCAGTAGTATCCCCGGTTCTAATGAAAAACTGTTTTTT. This chain uses TRBV19 with TRBJ1-4, with unresolved D. The V gene's germline CDR1 is LNHDA and CDR2 SQIVND (reference sequence). The V end lost 3 bases, the J end lost 3 bases, and 8 bases lay between the germline ends. The CDR3 sequence is 14 residues long.

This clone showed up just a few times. The CDR3 protein is CASSEKGGTEAFF. The CDR3 DNA sequence: TGTGCCAGCAGTGAAAAGGGAGGGACTGAAGCTTTCTTT. The chain carries TRBV6-4 and TRBJ1-1, with D unclear. This CDR3 contains 13 residues. The V gene lost 3 bases and the J gene lost 5 bases, with 10 bases spanning the gap. Germline CDR1 reads MRHNA; CDR2 reads SNTAGT.

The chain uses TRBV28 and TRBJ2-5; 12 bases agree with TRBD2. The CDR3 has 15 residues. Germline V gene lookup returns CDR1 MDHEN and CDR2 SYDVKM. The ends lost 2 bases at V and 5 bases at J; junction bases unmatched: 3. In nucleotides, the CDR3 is TGTGCCAGCAGTTTAGGCCTAGCGGGAGGGGAGACCCAGTACTTC. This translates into CASSLGLAGGETQYF.

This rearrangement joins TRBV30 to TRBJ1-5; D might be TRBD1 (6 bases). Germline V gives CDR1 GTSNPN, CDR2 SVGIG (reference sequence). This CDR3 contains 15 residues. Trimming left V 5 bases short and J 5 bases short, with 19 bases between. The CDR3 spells CAWATGTFVDQPQHF. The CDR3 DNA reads TGTGCCTGGGCAACAGGGACCTTCGTGGATCAGCCCCAGCATTTT.

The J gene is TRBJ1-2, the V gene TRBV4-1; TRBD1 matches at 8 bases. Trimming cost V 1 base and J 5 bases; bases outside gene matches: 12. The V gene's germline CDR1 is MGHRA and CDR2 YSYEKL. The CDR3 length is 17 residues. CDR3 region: CASSQVLREDRVYGYTF. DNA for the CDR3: TGCGCCAGCAGCCAAGTATTGCGAGAGGACAGGGTGTATGGCTACACCTTC.

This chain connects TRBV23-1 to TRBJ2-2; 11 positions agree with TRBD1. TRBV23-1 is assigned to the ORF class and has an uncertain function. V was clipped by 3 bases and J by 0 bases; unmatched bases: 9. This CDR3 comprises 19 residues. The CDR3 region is CASSHVGQGGLSNTGELFF. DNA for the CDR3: TGCGCCAGCAGTCACGTGGGACAGGGGGGACTCTCGAACACCGGGGAGCTGTTTTTT.